This T cell receptor beta chain was captured in a study of radiotherapy plus CTLA-4 blockade in lung cancer (dated by TCRdb to the late 2010s). Regarding the research as a whole: Among the enrolled patients, around 17% had an objective response, and less than 40% reached disease control.

Trimming accounts for 10 bases at V and 2 bases at J, while the number of junction bases matched to no gene is 5. The CDR3, from cysteine to phenylalanine, totals 13 residues. Kept here is only the CDR3 DNA, which spans 39 bases and is read in frame from base 1. The germline V gene encodes CDR1 ENHRY and CDR2 SYGVKD. The study tested focal radiation therapy combined with CTLA-4 blockade (ipilimumab) in patients with chemo-refractory metastatic non-small-cell lung cancer. About this clone: Its antigen has not been determined. There are no base qualities to consult, and no much larger clone falls within one base.

Results and caveats for the whole study, not just this receptor: The strongest predictors of response were reported to be early dynamic shifts in blood T cell clones along with a rise in serum interferon-beta following radiation. After treatment with radiotherapy and ipilimumab, TCR clones that originated in tumors expanded in peripheral blood.

Library preparation was by the immunoSEQ multiplex PCR assay. TCRdb took over this immuneACCESS table, retaining in-frame rearrangements with V and J assigned. Such tables are incomplete; in checked studies, under half of the missing clones stem from an unresolved V gene, and the remainder is unexplained. Here the sample has around 80,000 clones; around 74% occur a single time. The top ten clonotypes cover roughly 10% of the sample. The chain joins TRBV10-3 to TRBJ2-3, and 8 junction bases match TRBD2. Sequencing used peripheral blood, obtained from a patient treated with radiotherapy plus ipilimumab. The origin of this receptor is a human donor with non-small cell lung cancer whose response to radiotherapy plus ipilimumab could not be evaluated. The CDR3 loop reads CATTSGPTDTQYF. The DNA is TGTGCCACAACTAGCGGACCCACAGATACGCAGTATTTT.